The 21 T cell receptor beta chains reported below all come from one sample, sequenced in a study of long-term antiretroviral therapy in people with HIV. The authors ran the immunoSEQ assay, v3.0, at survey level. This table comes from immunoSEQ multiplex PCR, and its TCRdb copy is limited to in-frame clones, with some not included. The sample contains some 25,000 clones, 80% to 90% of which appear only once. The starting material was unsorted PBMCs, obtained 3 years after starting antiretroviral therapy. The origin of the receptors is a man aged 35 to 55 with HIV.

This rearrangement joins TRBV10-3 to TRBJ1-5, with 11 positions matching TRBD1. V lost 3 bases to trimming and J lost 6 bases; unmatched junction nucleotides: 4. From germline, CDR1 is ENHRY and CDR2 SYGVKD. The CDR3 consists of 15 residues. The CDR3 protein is CAISDGQGAGQPQHF. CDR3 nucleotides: TGTGCCATCAGTGACGGACAGGGGGCCGGTCAGCCCCAGCATTTT.

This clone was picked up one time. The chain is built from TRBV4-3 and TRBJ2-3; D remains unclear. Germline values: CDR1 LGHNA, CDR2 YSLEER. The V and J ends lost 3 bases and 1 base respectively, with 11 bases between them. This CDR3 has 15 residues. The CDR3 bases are TGCGCCAGCAGCCAGTCCGCGATGGGCACAGATACGCAGTATTTT. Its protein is CASSQSAMGTDTQYF.

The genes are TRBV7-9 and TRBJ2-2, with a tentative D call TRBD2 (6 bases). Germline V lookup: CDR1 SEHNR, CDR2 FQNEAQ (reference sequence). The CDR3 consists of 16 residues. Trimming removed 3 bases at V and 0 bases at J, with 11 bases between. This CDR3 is CASSFSGLSNTGELFF. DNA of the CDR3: TGTGCCAGCAGCTTTAGCGGCCTCTCGAACACCGGGGAGCTGTTTTTT.

CDR3 in DNA: TGCGCCAGCAGCTTATCGACTAGCGCAGAGACCCAGTACTTC. Encoded protein: CASSLSTSAETQYF. The chain carries TRBV5-1 and TRBJ2-5; the match to TRBD2 covers 8 bases. Germline CDR1 is SGHRS and CDR2 is YFSETQ. After removal of 2 bases from V and 4 bases from J, the junction contained 4 bases not matched to a gene. This CDR3 spans 14 amino acids.

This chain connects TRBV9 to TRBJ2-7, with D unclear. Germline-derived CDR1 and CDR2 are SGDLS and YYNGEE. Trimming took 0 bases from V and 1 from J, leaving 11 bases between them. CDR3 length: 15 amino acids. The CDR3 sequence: CASSVDLGDSYEQYF. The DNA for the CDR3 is TGTGCCAGCAGCGTAGATCTTGGGGATTCCTACGAGCAGTACTTC.

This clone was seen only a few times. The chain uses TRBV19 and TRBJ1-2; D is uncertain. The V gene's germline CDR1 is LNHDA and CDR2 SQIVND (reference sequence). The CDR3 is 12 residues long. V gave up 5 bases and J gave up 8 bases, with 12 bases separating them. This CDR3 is CASSWHPGGYTF. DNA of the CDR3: TGTGCCAGTAGTTGGCATCCTGGGGGCTACACCTTC.

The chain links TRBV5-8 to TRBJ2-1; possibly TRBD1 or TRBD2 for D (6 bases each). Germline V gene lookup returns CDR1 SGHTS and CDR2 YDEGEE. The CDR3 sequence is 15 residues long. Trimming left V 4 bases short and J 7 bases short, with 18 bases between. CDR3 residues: CASSARPGAPNEQFF. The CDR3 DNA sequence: TGTGCCAGCAGCGCTAGGCCGGGGGCTCCAAATGAGCAGTTCTTC. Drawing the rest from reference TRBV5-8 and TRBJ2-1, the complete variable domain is EAGVTQSPTHLIKTRGQQATLRCSPISGHTSVYWYQQALGLGLQFLLWYDEGEERNRGNFPPRFSGRQFPNYSSELNVNALELEDSALYLCASSARPGAPNEQFFGPGTRLTVL.

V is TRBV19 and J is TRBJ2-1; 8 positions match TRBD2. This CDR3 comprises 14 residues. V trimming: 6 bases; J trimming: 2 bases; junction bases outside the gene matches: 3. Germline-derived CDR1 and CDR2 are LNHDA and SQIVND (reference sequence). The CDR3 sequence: CASRGGRTYNEQFF. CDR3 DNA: TGTGCCAGTAGGGGCGGGAGGACCTACAATGAGCAGTTCTTC.

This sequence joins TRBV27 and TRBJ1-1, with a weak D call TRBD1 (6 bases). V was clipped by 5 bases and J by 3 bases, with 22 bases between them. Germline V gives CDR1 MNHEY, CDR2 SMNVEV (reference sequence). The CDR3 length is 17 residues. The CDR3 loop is CASSPYTTQGDDTEAFF. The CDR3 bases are TGTGCCAGCAGTCCCTACACGACACAGGGAGACGACACTGAAGCTTTCTTT.

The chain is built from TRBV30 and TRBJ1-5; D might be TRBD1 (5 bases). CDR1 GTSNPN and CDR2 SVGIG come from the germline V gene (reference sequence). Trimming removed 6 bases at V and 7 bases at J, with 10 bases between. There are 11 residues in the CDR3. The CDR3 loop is CACRGRQPQHF. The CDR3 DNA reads TGTGCCTGTAGGGGAAGGCAGCCCCAGCATTTT.

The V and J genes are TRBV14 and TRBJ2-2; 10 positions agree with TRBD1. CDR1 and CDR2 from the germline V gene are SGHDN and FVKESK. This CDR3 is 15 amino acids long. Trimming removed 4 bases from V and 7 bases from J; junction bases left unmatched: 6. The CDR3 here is CASSRRQGAGGELFF. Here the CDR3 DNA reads TGTGCCAGCAGCCGACGACAGGGGGCTGGCGGGGAGCTGTTTTTT.

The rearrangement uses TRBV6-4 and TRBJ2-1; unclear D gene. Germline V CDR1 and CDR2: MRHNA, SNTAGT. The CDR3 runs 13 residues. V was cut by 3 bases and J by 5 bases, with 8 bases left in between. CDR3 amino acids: CASSEGGHNEQFF. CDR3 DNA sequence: TGTGCCAGCAGTGAAGGCGGCCACAATGAGCAGTTCTTC.

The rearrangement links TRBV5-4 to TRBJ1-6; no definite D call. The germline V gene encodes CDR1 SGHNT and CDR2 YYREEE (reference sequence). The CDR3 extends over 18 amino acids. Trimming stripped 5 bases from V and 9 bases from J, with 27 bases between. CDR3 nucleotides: TGTGCCAGCAGTACCGGGCCGCTAACGAGGCCGGATGTTTCACCCCTCCACTTT. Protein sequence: CASSTGPLTRPDVSPLHF. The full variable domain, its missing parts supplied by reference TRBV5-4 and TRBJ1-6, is ETGVTQSPTHLIKTRGQQVTLRCSSQSGHNTVSWYQQALGQGPQFIFQYYREEENGRGNFPPRFSGLQFPNYSSELNVNALELDDSALYLCASSTGPLTRPDVSPLHFGNGTRLTVT.

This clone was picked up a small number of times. In nucleotides, the CDR3 is TGTGCCAGCAGCCCCAACCCCGGTTCCTACGAGCAGTACTTC. Amino acids: CASSPNPGSYEQYF. The chain joins TRBV9 to TRBJ2-7, with unresolved D. Germline V gene lookup returns CDR1 SGDLS and CDR2 YYNGEE. With 4 bases removed from V and 1 base from J, the gap between germline ends came to 12 bases. The CDR3 length is 14 residues.

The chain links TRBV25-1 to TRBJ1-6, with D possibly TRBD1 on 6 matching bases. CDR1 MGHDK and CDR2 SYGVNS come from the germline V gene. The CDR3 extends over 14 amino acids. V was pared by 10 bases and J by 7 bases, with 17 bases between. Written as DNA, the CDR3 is TGTGCCACCCAGGAAGGGGGACAAAATTCACCCCTCCACTTT. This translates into CATQEGGQNSPLHF. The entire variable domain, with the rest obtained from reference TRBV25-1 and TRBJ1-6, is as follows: EADIYQTPRYLVIGTGKKITLECSQTMGHDKMYWYQQDPGMELHLIHYSYGVNSTEKGDLSSESTVSRIRTEHFPLTLESARPSHTSQYLCATQEGGQNSPLHFGNGTRLTVT.

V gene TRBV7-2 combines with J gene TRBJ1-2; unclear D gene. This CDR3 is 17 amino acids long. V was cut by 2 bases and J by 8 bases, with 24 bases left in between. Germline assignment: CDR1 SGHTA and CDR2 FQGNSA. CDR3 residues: CASSLWGNRPLSPGYTF. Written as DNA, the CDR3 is TGTGCCAGCAGCTTATGGGGAAACAGACCACTAAGTCCGGGCTACACCTTC.

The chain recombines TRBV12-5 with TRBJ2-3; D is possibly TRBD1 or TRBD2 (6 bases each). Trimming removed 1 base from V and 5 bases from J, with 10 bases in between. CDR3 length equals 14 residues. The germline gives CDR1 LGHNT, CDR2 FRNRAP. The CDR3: CASGLEEGQDTQYF. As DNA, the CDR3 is TGTGCTAGTGGTTTGGAGGAGGGACAAGATACGCAGTATTTT.

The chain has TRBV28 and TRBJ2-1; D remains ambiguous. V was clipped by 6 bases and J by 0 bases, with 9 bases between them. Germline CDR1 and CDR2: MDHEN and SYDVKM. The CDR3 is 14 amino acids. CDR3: CASRSLSSYNEQFF. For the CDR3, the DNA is TGTGCCAGCAGATCCCTCTCCTCCTACAATGAGCAGTTCTTC. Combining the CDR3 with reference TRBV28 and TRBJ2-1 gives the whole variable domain DVKVTQSSRYLVKRTGEKVFLECVQDMDHENMFWYRQDPGLGLRLIYFSYDVKMKEKGDIPEGYSVSREKKERFSLILESASTNQTSMYLCASRSLSSYNEQFFGPGTRLTVL.

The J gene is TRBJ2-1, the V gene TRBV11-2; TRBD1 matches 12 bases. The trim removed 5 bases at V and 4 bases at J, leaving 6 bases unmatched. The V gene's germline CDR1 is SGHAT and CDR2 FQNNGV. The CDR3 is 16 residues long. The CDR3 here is CASSKGTGGLYNEQFF. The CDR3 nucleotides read TGTGCCAGCAGCAAAGGGACAGGGGGCTTATACAATGAGCAGTTCTTC.

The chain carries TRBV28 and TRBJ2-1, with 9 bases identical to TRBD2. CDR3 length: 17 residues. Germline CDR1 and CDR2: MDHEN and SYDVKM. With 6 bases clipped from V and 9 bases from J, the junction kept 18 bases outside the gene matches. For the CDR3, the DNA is TGTGCCAGCAGCTATGTCCGGCTAGCGGGAAAGGCGGTTGAGCAGTTCTTC. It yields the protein CASSYVRLAGKAVEQFF.

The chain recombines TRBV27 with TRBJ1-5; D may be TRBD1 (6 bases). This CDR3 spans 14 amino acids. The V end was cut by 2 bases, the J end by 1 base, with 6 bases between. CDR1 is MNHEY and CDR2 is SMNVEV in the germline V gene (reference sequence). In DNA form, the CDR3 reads TGTGCCAGCAGTTTAACAGGGAGCAATCAGCCCCAGCATTTT. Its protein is CASSLTGSNQPQHF.